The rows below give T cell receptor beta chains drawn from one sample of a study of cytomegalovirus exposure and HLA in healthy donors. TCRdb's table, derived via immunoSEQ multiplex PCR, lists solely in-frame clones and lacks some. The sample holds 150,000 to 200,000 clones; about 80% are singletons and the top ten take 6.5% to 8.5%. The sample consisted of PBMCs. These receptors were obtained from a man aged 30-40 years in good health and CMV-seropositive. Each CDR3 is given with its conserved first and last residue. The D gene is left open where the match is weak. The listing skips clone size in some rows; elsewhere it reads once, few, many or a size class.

CDR3nt: TGTGCCAGCAGCGATCGACAGGGAGTGGCAGATACGCAGTATTTT; CDR3aa: CASSDRQGVADTQYF; v_gene: TRBV5-6; abundance: few; j_gene: TRBJ2-3; d_gene: TRBD1
CDR3nt: TGTGCCAGCAGTTACTCGAGGGGGCGAGATGGCTACACCTTC; CDR3aa: CASSYSRGRDGYTF; v_gene: TRBV6-5; abundance: .; j_gene: TRBJ1-2; d_gene: TRBD1
CDR3nt: TGTGCCATCAGAGCCTCCGGGACTAGCGGGGGGAGCTCCTACAATGAGCAGTTCTTC; CDR3aa: CAIRASGTSGGSSYNEQFF; v_gene: TRBV10-3; abundance: .; j_gene: TRBJ2-1; d_gene: TRBD2
CDR3nt: TGTGCCAGTAGTGAGAGTCCGGGCACAGATACGCAGTATTTT; CDR3aa: CASSESPGTDTQYF; v_gene: TRBV19; abundance: .; j_gene: TRBJ2-3; d_gene: .
CDR3nt: TGCGCCAGCAGCCAAACTGGACAATCCTACGAGCAGTACTTC; CDR3aa: CASSQTGQSYEQYF; v_gene: TRBV4-1; abundance: .; j_gene: TRBJ2-7; d_gene: .
CDR3nt: TGTGCCAGCAGTTTAACCAGGGCAGGGGGTCGCTATGGCTACACCTTC; CDR3aa: CASSLTRAGGRYGYTF; v_gene: TRBV27; abundance: .; j_gene: TRBJ1-2; d_gene: TRBD1
CDR3nt: TGCGCCAGCAGCTTGAACACAGCCGCCGGAAACACCATATATTTT; CDR3aa: CASSLNTAAGNTIYF; v_gene: TRBV5-1; abundance: .; j_gene: TRBJ1-3; d_gene: .
CDR3nt: TGTGCCACCAGCGCCCACCGAGACTTAGTGGAAAAACTGTTTTTT; CDR3aa: CATSAHRDLVEKLFF; v_gene: TRBV15; abundance: few; j_gene: TRBJ1-4; d_gene: .
CDR3nt: TGTGCCAGCACCTCAACAGGGGACGCTGAAGCTTTCTTT; CDR3aa: CASTSTGDAEAFF; v_gene: TRBV28; abundance: .; j_gene: TRBJ1-1; d_gene: TRBD1
CDR3nt: TGTGCCAGCAGCGCCCATAGGGGTTGGGGCTACACCTTC; CDR3aa: CASSAHRGWGYTF; v_gene: TRBV5-6; abundance: .; j_gene: TRBJ1-2; d_gene: .
CDR3nt: TGTGCCAGCAGGAGACAGCACACCGGGGAGCTGTTTTTT; CDR3aa: CASRRQHTGELFF; v_gene: TRBV28; abundance: .; j_gene: TRBJ2-2; d_gene: .
CDR3nt: TGTGCCAGTAGTATGAGCAGAGAGGACACTGAAGCTTTCTTT; CDR3aa: CASSMSREDTEAFF; v_gene: TRBV19; abundance: .; j_gene: TRBJ1-1; d_gene: .
CDR3nt: TGTGCCAGCTCACCGGGTCCAACGACTGCCGAGCAGTACTTC; CDR3aa: CASSPGPTTAEQYF; v_gene: TRBV18; abundance: .; j_gene: TRBJ2-7; d_gene: .
CDR3nt: TGCGCCAGCAGCACGGGACAGGCCGAGCAGTACTTC; CDR3aa: CASSTGQAEQYF; v_gene: TRBV5-1; abundance: .; j_gene: TRBJ2-7; d_gene: TRBD1
CDR3nt: TGTGCCACCAGCAGAGATAGGAGGGAGGGCTCCTACAATGAGCAGTTCTTC; CDR3aa: CATSRDRREGSYNEQFF; v_gene: TRBV15; abundance: .; j_gene: TRBJ2-1; d_gene: TRBD2
CDR3nt: TGTGCCATCAGTGATATTCCCGACAGTTATACGCAGTATTTT; CDR3aa: CAISDIPDSYTQYF; v_gene: TRBV10-3; abundance: .; j_gene: TRBJ2-3; d_gene: .
CDR3nt: TGTGCCAGCAGCTCCACTTACAGGGGTCATCAGCCCCAGCATTTT; CDR3aa: CASSSTYRGHQPQHF; v_gene: TRBV7-8; abundance: .; j_gene: TRBJ1-5; d_gene: TRBD1
CDR3nt: TGCGCCAGCAGCTTACAGGGGGACACAGATACGCAGTATTTT; CDR3aa: CASSLQGDTDTQYF; v_gene: TRBV5-1; abundance: .; j_gene: TRBJ2-3; d_gene: TRBD1
CDR3nt: TGTGCCAGCAGCTTACCGGATAGACCGGGACAGAGAGACCACGAGCAGTACTTC; CDR3aa: CASSLPDRPGQRDHEQYF; v_gene: TRBV7-2; abundance: .; j_gene: TRBJ2-7; d_gene: TRBD1
CDR3nt: TGTGCCAGCAGGACCGGGACAGGCCAAGAGACCCAGTACTTC; CDR3aa: CASRTGTGQETQYF; v_gene: TRBV6-1; abundance: .; j_gene: TRBJ2-5; d_gene: TRBD1
CDR3nt: TGTGCCAGCAGCTTGACTAGTGGAACAGATACGCAGTATTTT; CDR3aa: CASSLTSGTDTQYF; v_gene: TRBV5-6; abundance: few; j_gene: TRBJ2-3; d_gene: .
CDR3nt: TGTGCCATCAGGCGGGGGGACCCATCCGAGCAGTACTTC; CDR3aa: CAIRRGDPSEQYF; v_gene: TRBV10-3; abundance: .; j_gene: TRBJ2-7; d_gene: TRBD2
CDR3nt: TGTGCCAGCAGCCGACTCCGGACAGAGACTTATGGCTACACCTTC; CDR3aa: CASSRLRTETYGYTF; v_gene: TRBV2; abundance: few; j_gene: TRBJ1-2; d_gene: .
CDR3nt: TGTGCCAGCAGCCCAAAGACTAGCGGGGGGCACAATGAGCAGTTCTTC; CDR3aa: CASSPKTSGGHNEQFF; v_gene: TRBV7-8; abundance: .; j_gene: TRBJ2-1; d_gene: TRBD2
CDR3nt: TGCGCCAGCAGCTTGGTGGCTAGCGGGCCGCAAAACATTCAGTACTTC; CDR3aa: CASSLVASGPQNIQYF; v_gene: TRBV5-1; abundance: .; j_gene: TRBJ2-4; d_gene: TRBD2
CDR3nt: TGTGCCGCAGGGGGCGGGCAGGGCGACTACAATGAGCAGTTCTTC; CDR3aa: CAAGGGQGDYNEQFF; v_gene: TRBV25-1; abundance: few; j_gene: TRBJ2-1; d_gene: TRBD1
CDR3nt: TGCGCCAGCAGAGGCAGCGACAGGGATCAAGAGACCCAGTACTTC; CDR3aa: CASRGSDRDQETQYF; v_gene: TRBV5-1; abundance: once; j_gene: TRBJ2-5; d_gene: TRBD1
CDR3nt: TGTGCCACCAGCACCCGGGACAGCTCCTACGAGCAGTACTTC; CDR3aa: CATSTRDSSYEQYF; v_gene: TRBV15; abundance: .; j_gene: TRBJ2-7; d_gene: TRBD1
CDR3nt: TGTGCCAGCAGCCGGACTAGCGGGAGACCCGAGCAGTACTTC; CDR3aa: CASSRTSGRPEQYF; v_gene: TRBV7-9; abundance: .; j_gene: TRBJ2-7; d_gene: TRBD2
CDR3nt: TGTGCCAGCAGCGTTTCCGGGACAGATAATGAAAAACTGTTTTTT; CDR3aa: CASSVSGTDNEKLFF; v_gene: TRBV5-6; abundance: .; j_gene: TRBJ1-4; d_gene: TRBD1
CDR3nt: TGTGCCAGCTACGAACTAGTTAATGTCCCCGAGCAGTACTTC; CDR3aa: CASYELVNVPEQYF; v_gene: TRBV2; abundance: .; j_gene: TRBJ2-7; d_gene: .
CDR3nt: TGTGCCAGCAGCTTGGAGGCAGGGCTACTTAATTCACCCCTCCACTTT; CDR3aa: CASSLEAGLLNSPLHF; v_gene: TRBV5-5; abundance: .; j_gene: TRBJ1-6; d_gene: .
CDR3nt: TGCGCCAGCAGTTACCTTGGGACTAGCAACAATGAGCAGTTCTTC; CDR3aa: CASSYLGTSNNEQFF; v_gene: TRBV10-1; abundance: .; j_gene: TRBJ2-1; d_gene: TRBD2
CDR3nt: TGCGCCAGCAGCTTAGACAGGGGGTCCGGAAACACCATATATTTT; CDR3aa: CASSLDRGSGNTIYF; v_gene: TRBV5-1; abundance: .; j_gene: TRBJ1-3; d_gene: TRBD1
CDR3nt: TGTGCCAGCAGCGTATTCAGTGGCACAGATACGCAGTATTTT; CDR3aa: CASSVFSGTDTQYF; v_gene: TRBV9; abundance: .; j_gene: TRBJ2-3; d_gene: .
CDR3nt: TGTGCCAGCGTCAGGGGAACCTACAATGAGCAGTTCTTC; CDR3aa: CASVRGTYNEQFF; v_gene: TRBV6-1; abundance: few; j_gene: TRBJ2-1; d_gene: .
CDR3nt: TGCGCCAGCAGGCGGGGCACAGATACGCAGTATTTT; CDR3aa: CASRRGTDTQYF; v_gene: TRBV4-1; abundance: .; j_gene: TRBJ2-3; d_gene: .
CDR3nt: TGTGCCAGCAGGTTAGCGGGAGGACCTTACAATGAGCAGTTCTTC; CDR3aa: CASRLAGGPYNEQFF; v_gene: TRBV7-3; abundance: .; j_gene: TRBJ2-1; d_gene: TRBD2